The TCR beta chain under discussion was sequenced for a study of response to subunit inactivated influenza vaccine. The germline V gene has CDR1 SQVTM and CDR2 ANQGSEA. The CDR3 is 12 residues long. V shed 7 bases and J shed 0 bases, with 10 bases lying between them. TCRdb re-called the RT-PCR reads with MiXCR, one entry per CDR3 protein. There are about 300,000 distinct CDR3 sequences in the sample; around a fifth occur only once, and roughly 10% lies in the top ten. This clonotype showed up just a few times. The sequences come from PBMCs from blood, collected about 20 months after vaccination. The chain carries TRBV29-1 and TRBJ2-7; a weak D match, TRBD1 (5 bases). The receptor's source is a man aged 50 to 69 who received an inactivated influenza vaccine. CDR3 residues: CSARQTSYEQYF. CDR3 sequence (DNA): TGCAGCGCTAGACAGACCTCCTACGAGCAGTACTTC.